Here is one T cell receptor (beta chain) with its context. In the source study's methods: Estimation of nucleated cell counts was performed using reference gene primer amplification. The method was immunoSEQ multiplex PCR; TCRdb's version includes in-frame clones alone and lacks a portion of them. V and J calls and clone size are those listed in that table; D and trimming were worked out from the DNA. The table has around 320,000 clones, roughly 91% seen once. The data stem from a study of blood T cell repertoires in COVID-19. Allocation to cohorts depended on clinical history reported by the participants. The CDR3 sequence is 15 residues long. In germline, CDR1 is SGHNT, CDR2 YYREEE (reference sequence). V dropped 4 bases and J dropped 10; count of bases not matched to a gene: 13.

The specimen sequenced was PBMCs or T cells enriched from blood (not recorded which). The chain carries TRBV5-4 and TRBJ1-4; TRBD1 matches 7 bases. The sequence was obtained from a woman in her forties or fifties who had been exposed to COVID-19. CDR3 amino acids: CASSAEHTGEVKLFF. The CDR3 DNA reads TGTGCCAGCAGCGCGGAACATACAGGGGAGGTAAAACTGTTTTTT.